This entry lists 9 T cell receptor beta chains sequenced from one sample in a study of blood T cell repertoires in COVID-19. Using immunoSEQ multiplex PCR, the repertoire was profiled, and TCRdb retains in-frame clones only, with some absent. The sample shows some 140,000 clones, around 90% of them seen only once. The sample was peripheral blood. Every receptor here comes from a man aged 50 to 59 with acute or convalescent COVID-19.

The V call is TRBV9, the J call TRBJ2-3, with D possibly being TRBD1 (6 bases). CDR1 and CDR2 from the germline V gene are SGDLS and YYNGEE. Trimming removed 4 bases from V and 4 bases from J, with 19 bases in between. The CDR3 has 16 amino acids. CDR3 sequence reads: CASSIRDTPPADTQYF. In nucleotides, the CDR3 is TGTGCCAGCAGCATTCGGGACACACCCCCCGCAGATACGCAGTATTTT.

The rearrangement links TRBV5-1 to TRBJ1-4; D uncertain. V gave up 0 bases and J gave up 2 bases, with 5 bases separating them. This CDR3 has 14 residues. CDR1 and CDR2 (germline): SGHRS, YFSETQ. CDR3 in amino acids: CASSLGRTNEKLFF. Here the CDR3 DNA reads TGCGCCAGCAGCTTGGGCAGGACTAATGAAAAACTGTTTTTT.

V and J are TRBV9 and TRBJ2-1; possibly TRBD1 for D (8 bases). Germline assignment: CDR1 SGDLS and CDR2 YYNGEE. V was trimmed by 4 bases and J by 4 bases, leaving 21 bases between them. CDR3 length equals 17 residues. Here the CDR3 reads CASSTQGASGGYNEQFF. CDR3 in DNA: TGTGCCAGCAGCACCCAGGGGGCTAGCGGAGGTTACAATGAGCAGTTCTTC.

The chain uses TRBV2 and TRBJ1-1, with a weak D call TRBD1 (5 bases). V lost 7 bases to trimming and J lost 1 base, with 16 bases between them. This CDR3 has 15 residues. The germline V gene has CDR1 SNHLY and CDR2 FYNNEI. DNA for the CDR3: TGTGCCAGCACCCTCCAAAGGGGTTCGAACACTGAAGCTTTCTTT. Its translation is CASTLQRGSNTEAFF.

This clone turned up a few times. V is TRBV6-5 and J is TRBJ1-2, with 12 nucleotides matching TRBD1. Unmatched junction bases numbered 5, after V lost 0 bases and J lost 9 bases. Germline lookup yields CDR1 MNHEY and CDR2 SVGAGI. This CDR3 is 15 amino acids long. CDR3: CASSYSGTGGNRYTF. In nucleotides, the CDR3 is TGTGCCAGCAGTTACTCCGGGACAGGGGGCAATCGCTACACCTTC.

V gene TRBV14 combines with J gene TRBJ2-2, with 15 bases matching TRBD2. The V and J ends lost 4 bases and 6 bases, in that order; junction bases with no gene match: 3. CDR3 length: 16 residues. Germline-derived CDR1 and CDR2 are SGHDN and FVKESK. DNA for the CDR3: TGTGCCAGCAGCCTCGGACTAGCGGGGGGGGCCGGGGAGCTGTTTTTT. Translated, it gives CASSLGLAGGAGELFF. Full variable domain (missing parts from reference TRBV14 and TRBJ2-2): EAGVTQFPSHSVIEKGQTVTLRCDPISGHDNLYWYRRVMGKEIKFLLHFVKESKQDESGMPNNRFLAERTGGTYSTLKVQPAELEDSGVYFCASSLGLAGGAGELFFGEGSRLTVL.

The genes are TRBV19 and TRBJ2-1; 7 bases agree with TRBD2. V lost 6 bases and J lost 8; bases outside the gene matches: 13. There are 15 residues in the CDR3. Germline V gene sequence: CDR1 LNHDA, CDR2 SQIVND (reference sequence). The chain's CDR3 is CASSGRPGRVHEQFF. Here the CDR3 DNA reads TGTGCCAGTAGCGGCAGACCAGGGAGGGTACATGAGCAGTTCTTC.

In this sample, this clone turned up once. The chain links TRBV10-2 to TRBJ1-6, with a possible D match to TRBD1 (5 bases). V shed 7 bases and J shed 0 bases, with 10 bases lying between them. Germline CDR1 is WSHSY and CDR2 is SAAADI. The CDR3 length is 15 residues. CDR3 loop: CASTLDSSYNSPLHF. Here the CDR3 DNA reads TGCGCCAGCACCCTCGACAGCTCCTATAATTCACCCCTCCACTTT.

V is TRBV19 and J is TRBJ1-1; D gene unclear. The germline gives CDR1 LNHDA, CDR2 SQIVND (reference sequence). V lost 3 bases, J lost 7 bases, and 12 bases lay in between. The CDR3 contains 13 residues. The CDR3: CASSIKRANEAFF. The CDR3 bases are TGTGCCAGTAGTATCAAGAGGGCGAATGAAGCTTTCTTT.